This T cell receptor (beta chain) was profiled in a study of CD8 T cells in Susac syndrome. Notes on this clonotype: As yet, its antigen is unknown.

Findings of the study overall: TCR sequencing and HLA analysis covered a relatively small number of individuals.

Random hexamers primed reverse transcription of about 0.5 to 1 ug RNA. MiXCR, run by TCRdb on the immunoSEQ multiplex PCR reads, gives a single entry per CDR3 protein. The sample lists roughly 52,000 distinct CDR3 sequences; approximately 95% were seen once. The sample was CD8+ T cells from PBMCs. The receptor was derived from a human donor with Susac syndrome.

CDR3: CSAEGLAPSSYNEQFF. Here the CDR3 DNA reads TGCAGTGCCGAGGGACTAGCTCCCAGCTCCTACAATGAGCAGTTCTTC. The chain is built from TRBV20-1 and TRBJ2-1, with TRBD2 matching over 9 bases. The J segment lost 0 bases and the V segment lost 6 bases, leaving 9 bases of the junction unmatched. This CDR3 is 16 amino acids long. CDR1 is DFQATT, CDR2 SNEGSKA, per germline (reference sequence).